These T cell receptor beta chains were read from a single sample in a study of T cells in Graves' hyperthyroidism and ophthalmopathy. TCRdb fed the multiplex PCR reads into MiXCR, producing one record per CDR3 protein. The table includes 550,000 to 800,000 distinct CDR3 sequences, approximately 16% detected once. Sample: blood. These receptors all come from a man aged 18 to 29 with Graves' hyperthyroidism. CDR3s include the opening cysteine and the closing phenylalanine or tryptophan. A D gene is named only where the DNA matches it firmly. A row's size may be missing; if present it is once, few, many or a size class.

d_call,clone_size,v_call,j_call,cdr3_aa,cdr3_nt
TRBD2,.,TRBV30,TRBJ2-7,CAWSPPLMGLELLGFYEQYF,TGTGCCTGGAGTCCCCCCCTCATGGGACTAGAATTGTTGGGCTTCTACGAGCAGTACTTC
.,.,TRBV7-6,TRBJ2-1,CASSLATWRNPYNEQFF,TGTGCCAGCAGCTTAGCTACCTGGAGGAACCCCTACAATGAGCAGTTCTTC
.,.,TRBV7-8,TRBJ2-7,CASSSSPPEQYF,TGTGCCAGCAGCTCGAGCCCCCCGGAGCAGTACTTC
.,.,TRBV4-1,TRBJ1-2,CASSQEGQGQGYGYTF,TGCGCCAGCAGCCAAGAGGGTCAGGGTCAGGGCTATGGCTACACCTTC
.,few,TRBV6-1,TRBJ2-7,CASKQSEFSYEQYF,TGTGCCAGCAAGCAATCGGAGTTTTCCTACGAGCAGTACTTC
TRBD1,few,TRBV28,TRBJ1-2,CASGPSGTAAGDTF,TGTGCCAGCGGACCATCCGGGACAGCCGCGGGAGACACCTTC
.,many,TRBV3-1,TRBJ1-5,CASSLSGRLNQPQHF,TGTGCCAGCAGCCTGAGCGGCAGGCTAAATCAGCCCCAGCATTTT
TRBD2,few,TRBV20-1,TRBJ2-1,CSALQTSGYNEQFF,TGCAGTGCCCTTCAGACTAGCGGGTACAATGAGCAGTTCTTC
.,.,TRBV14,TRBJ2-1,CASSQDRRGTEQFF,TGTGCCAGCAGCCAAGATAGGCGGGGCACTGAGCAGTTCTTC
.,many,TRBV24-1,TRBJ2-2,CATSEGDVPGELFF,TGTGCCACCAGTGAAGGGGACGTCCCCGGGGAGCTGTTTTTT
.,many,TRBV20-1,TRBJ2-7,CSATYLTLYEQYF,TGCAGTGCTACTTACTTGACTCTCTACGAGCAGTACTTC
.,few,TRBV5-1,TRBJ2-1,CASSLDQIVGEQFF,TGCGCCAGCAGCTTGGATCAAATCGTGGGTGAGCAGTTCTTC
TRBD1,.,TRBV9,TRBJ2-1,CASGGRDRGLKFDNEQFF,TGTGCCAGCGGGGGGAGGGACAGGGGGCTAAAGTTTGACAATGAGCAGTTCTTC
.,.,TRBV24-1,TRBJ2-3,CATSDPSKTDTQYF,TGTGCCACCAGTGATCCTTCCAAGACAGATACGCAGTATTTT
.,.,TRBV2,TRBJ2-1,CASTALAPSEQFF,TGTGCCAGCACCGCCCTAGCCCCCTCTGAGCAGTTCTTC
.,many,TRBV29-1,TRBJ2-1,CSVEDSQYEQFF,TGCAGCGTTGAAGATTCTCAGTATGAGCAGTTCTTC
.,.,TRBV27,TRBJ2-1,CASSLSKNLYNEQFF,TGTGCCAGCAGTTTATCGAAGAATCTTTACAATGAGCAGTTCTTC
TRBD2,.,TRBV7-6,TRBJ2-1,CASSLLAGGATYNEQFF,TGTGCCAGCAGCCTCCTAGCGGGAGGCGCTACCTACAATGAGCAGTTCTTC
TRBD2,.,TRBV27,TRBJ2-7,CASSSLLAGVPYEQYF,TGTGCCAGCAGTTCCCTACTAGCGGGAGTACCCTACGAGCAGTACTTC
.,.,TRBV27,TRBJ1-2,CASSRTRGSAPYGYTF,TGTGCCAGCAGTAGGACAAGGGGGTCGGCCCCCTACGGCTACACCTTC
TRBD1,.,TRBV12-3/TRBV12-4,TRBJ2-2,CASTRTGSKAGELFF,TGTGCCAGCACTCGGACAGGGAGTAAGGCCGGGGAGCTGTTTTTT
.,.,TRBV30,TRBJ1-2,CAWIDLPYGYTF,TGTGCCTGGATAGACCTGCCCTATGGCTACACCTTC
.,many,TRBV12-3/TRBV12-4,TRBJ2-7,CASMVGHYEQYF,TGTGCCAGCATGGTGGGCCACTACGAGCAGTACTTC
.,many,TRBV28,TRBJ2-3,CASSMRGRTDTQYF,TGTGCCAGCAGTATGAGGGGGAGGACAGATACGCAGTATTTT
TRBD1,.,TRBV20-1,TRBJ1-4,CSARRTGDEKLFF,TGCAGTGCTAGAAGGACAGGGGATGAAAAACTGTTTTTT
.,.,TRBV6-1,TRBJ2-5,CASRDKKETQYF,TGTGCCAGCCGGGACAAGAAAGAGACCCAGTACTTC
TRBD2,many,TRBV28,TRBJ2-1,CASSLGDYLYNEQFF,TGTGCCAGCAGTTTAGGGGACTACCTATACAATGAGCAGTTCTTC
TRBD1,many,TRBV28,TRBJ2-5,CASSNDRGLFETQYF,TGTGCCAGCAGTAACGACAGGGGGTTGTTTGAGACCCAGTACTTC
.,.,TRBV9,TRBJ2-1,CASSVHRTLNEQFF,TGTGCCAGCAGCGTCCATCGGACTCTCAATGAGCAGTTCTTC
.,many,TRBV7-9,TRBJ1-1,CASSGQFTEAFF,TGTGCCAGCAGTGGACAGTTCACTGAAGCTTTCTTT
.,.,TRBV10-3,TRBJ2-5,CAISDGSVGETQYF,TGTGCCATCAGCGACGGGTCAGTTGGCGAGACCCAGTACTTC
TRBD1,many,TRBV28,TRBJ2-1,CASRTKRQGNYNEQFF,TGTGCCAGCAGGACCAAGCGACAGGGAAACTACAATGAGCAGTTCTTC
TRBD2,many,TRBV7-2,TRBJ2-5,CASSLIPGLAGAETQYF,TGTGCCAGCAGCTTGATCCCGGGACTAGCGGGAGCAGAGACCCAGTACTTC
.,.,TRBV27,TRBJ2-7,CASSTSYSRRDYEQYF,TGTGCCAGCAGTACCTCCTATAGCCGAAGAGACTACGAGCAGTACTTC
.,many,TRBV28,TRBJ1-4,CASSLGARGQEKLFF,TGTGCCAGCAGCCTAGGGGCCAGGGGTCAGGAAAAACTGTTTTTT
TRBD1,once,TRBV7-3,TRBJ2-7,CASSSGAGTGAYEQYF,TGTGCCAGCAGCTCCGGAGCCGGGACAGGGGCCTACGAGCAGTACTTC
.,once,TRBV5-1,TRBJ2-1,CASSLGVSAGFSYNEQFF,TGCGCCAGCAGCTTGGGGGTGTCTGCGGGGTTTTCCTACAATGAGCAGTTCTTC
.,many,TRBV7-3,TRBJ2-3,CASSSSISADTQYF,TGTGCCAGCAGCTCCTCGATAAGCGCAGATACGCAGTATTTT
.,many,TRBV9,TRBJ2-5,CASSVLREETQYF,TGTGCCAGCAGCGTACTTCGGGAGGAGACCCAGTACTTC
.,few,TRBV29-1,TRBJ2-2,CSVRVTGELFF,TGCAGCGTTAGAGTCACCGGGGAGCTGTTTTTT
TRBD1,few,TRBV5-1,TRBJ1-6,CASSHGQGDSPLHF,TGCGCCAGCAGCCATGGACAGGGAGACTCACCCCTCCACTTT
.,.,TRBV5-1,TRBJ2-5,CASSFRGGGLKETQYF,TGCGCCAGCAGCTTTCGAGGGGGGGGACTCAAAGAGACCCAGTACTTC
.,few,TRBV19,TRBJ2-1,CASSIRSAELPKQFF,TGTGCCAGTAGTATTCGGTCCGCGGAGCTCCCGAAGCAGTTCTTC
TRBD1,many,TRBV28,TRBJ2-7,CASSQPRTGGGVYEQYF,TGTGCCAGCAGCCAACCTCGGACAGGGGGGGGTGTCTACGAGCAGTACTTC
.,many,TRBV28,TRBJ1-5,CASTPTVSSNQPQHF,TGTGCCAGCACCCCGACAGTAAGTAGCAATCAGCCCCAGCATTTT
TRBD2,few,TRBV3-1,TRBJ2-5,CASRRTGTSEQETQYF,TGTGCCAGCAGACGCACCGGGACTAGCGAACAAGAGACCCAGTACTTC